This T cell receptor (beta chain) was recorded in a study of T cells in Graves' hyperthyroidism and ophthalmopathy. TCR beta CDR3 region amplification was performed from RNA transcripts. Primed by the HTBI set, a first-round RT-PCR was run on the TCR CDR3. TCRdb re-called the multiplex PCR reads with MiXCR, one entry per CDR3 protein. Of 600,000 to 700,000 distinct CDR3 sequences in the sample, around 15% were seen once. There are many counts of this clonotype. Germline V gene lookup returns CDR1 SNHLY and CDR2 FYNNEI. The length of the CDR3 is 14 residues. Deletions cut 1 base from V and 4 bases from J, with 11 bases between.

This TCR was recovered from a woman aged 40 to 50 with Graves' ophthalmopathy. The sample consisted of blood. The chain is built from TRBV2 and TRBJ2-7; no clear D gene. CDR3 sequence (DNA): TGTGCCAGCAGTGAAGAGCTCGAAAAATACGAGCAGTACTTC. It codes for CASSEELEKYEQYF.